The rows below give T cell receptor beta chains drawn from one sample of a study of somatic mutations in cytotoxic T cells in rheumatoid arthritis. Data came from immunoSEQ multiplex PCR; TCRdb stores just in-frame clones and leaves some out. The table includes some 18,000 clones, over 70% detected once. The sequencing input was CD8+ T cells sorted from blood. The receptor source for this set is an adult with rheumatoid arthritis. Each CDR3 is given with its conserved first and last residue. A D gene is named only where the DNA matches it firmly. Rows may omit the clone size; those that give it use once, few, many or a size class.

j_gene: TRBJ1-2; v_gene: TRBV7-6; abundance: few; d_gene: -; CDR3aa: CASSLGDGYTF; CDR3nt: TGTGCCAGCAGCTTAGGGGATGGCTACACCTTC
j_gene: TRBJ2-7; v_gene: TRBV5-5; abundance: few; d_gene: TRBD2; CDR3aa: CASSLERGTYEQYF; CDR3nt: TGTGCCAGCAGCTTGGAGCGGGGTACCTACGAGCAGTACTTC
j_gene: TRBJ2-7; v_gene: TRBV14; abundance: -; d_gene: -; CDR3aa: CASSQTGSYEQYF; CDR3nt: TGTGCCAGCAGCCAAACGGGCTCCTACGAGCAGTACTTC
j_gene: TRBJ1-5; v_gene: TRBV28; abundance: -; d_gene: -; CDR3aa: CASSLNTRGGQPQHF; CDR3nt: TGTGCCAGCAGTTTGAACACGAGAGGCGGTCAGCCCCAGCATTTT
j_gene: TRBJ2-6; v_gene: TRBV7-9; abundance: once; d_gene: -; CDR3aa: CASSNPGTGANVLTF; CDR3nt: TGTGCCAGCAGCAACCCAGGGACCGGGGCCAACGTCCTGACTTTC
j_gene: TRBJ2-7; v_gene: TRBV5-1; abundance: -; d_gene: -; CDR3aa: CASSSDNPYEQYF; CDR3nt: TGCGCCAGCAGCTCGGACAACCCGTACGAGCAGTACTTC
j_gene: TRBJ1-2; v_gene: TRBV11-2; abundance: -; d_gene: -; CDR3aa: CASSFLAVHYGYTF; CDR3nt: TGTGCCAGCAGCTTCCTCGCCGTCCACTATGGCTACACCTTC
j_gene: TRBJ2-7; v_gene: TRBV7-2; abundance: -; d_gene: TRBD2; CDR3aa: CASSTSGRGYEQYF; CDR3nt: TGTGCCAGCAGCACTAGCGGGAGAGGATACGAGCAGTACTTC
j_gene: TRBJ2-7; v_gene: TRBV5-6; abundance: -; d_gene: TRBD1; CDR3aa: CASSLPTWTGTSYEQYF; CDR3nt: TGTGCCAGCAGCCTACCTACTTGGACAGGGACTTCCTACGAGCAGTACTTC
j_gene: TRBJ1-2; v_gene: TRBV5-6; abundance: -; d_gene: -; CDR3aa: CASSLVGRGEQDGYTF; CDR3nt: TGTGCCAGCAGCTTGGTCGGCAGGGGAGAACAGGACGGCTACACCTTC
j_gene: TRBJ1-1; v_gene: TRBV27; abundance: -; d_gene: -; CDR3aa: CASSLSVNRNTEAFF; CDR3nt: TGTGCCAGCAGTTTATCAGTCAACCGGAACACTGAAGCTTTCTTT
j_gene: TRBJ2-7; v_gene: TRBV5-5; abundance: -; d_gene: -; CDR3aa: CASSPYFDSYEQYF; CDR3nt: TGTGCCAGCAGTCCCTACTTCGACAGCTACGAGCAGTACTTC
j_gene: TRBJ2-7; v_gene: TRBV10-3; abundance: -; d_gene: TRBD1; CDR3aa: CAIRGTGGASYEQYF; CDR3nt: TGTGCCATCAGGGGGACAGGGGGCGCCTCCTACGAGCAGTACTTC
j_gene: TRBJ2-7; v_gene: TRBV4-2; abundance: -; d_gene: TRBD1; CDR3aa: CASSQEPTGGYEQYF; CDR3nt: TGTGCCAGCAGCCAAGAACCGACAGGGGGCTACGAGCAGTACTTC
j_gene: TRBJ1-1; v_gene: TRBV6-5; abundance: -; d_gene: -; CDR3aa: CASSYSGYGSNTEAFF; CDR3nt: TGTGCCAGCAGTTACTCAGGCTACGGATCGAACACTGAAGCTTTCTTT
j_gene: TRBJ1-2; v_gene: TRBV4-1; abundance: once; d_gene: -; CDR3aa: CASSQVRSGESGYTF; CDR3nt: TGCGCCAGCAGCCAAGTGAGGTCCGGAGAATCGGGCTACACCTTC